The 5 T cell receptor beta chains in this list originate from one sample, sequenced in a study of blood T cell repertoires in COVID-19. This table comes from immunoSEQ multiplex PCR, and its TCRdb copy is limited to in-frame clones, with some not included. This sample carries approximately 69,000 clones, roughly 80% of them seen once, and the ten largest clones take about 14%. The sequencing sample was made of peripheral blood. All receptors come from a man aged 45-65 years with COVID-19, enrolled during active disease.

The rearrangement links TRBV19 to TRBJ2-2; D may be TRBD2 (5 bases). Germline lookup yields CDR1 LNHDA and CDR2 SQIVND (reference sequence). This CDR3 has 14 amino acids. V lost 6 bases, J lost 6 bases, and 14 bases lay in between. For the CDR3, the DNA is TGTGCCAGTAGGCCGGGAAAGGCCCCCGGGGAGCTGTTTTTT. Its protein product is CASRPGKAPGELFF. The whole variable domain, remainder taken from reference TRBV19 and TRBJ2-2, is DGGITQSPKYLFRKEGQNVTLSCEQNLNHDAMYWYRQDPGQGLRLIYYSQIVNDFQKGDIAEGYSVSREKKESFPLTVTSAQKNPTAFYLCASRPGKAPGELFFGEGSRLTVL.

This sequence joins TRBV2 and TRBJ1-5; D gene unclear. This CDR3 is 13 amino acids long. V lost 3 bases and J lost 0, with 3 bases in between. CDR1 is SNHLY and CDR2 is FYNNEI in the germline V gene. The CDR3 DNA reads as TGTGCCAGCAGTGACAATAGCAATCAGCCCCAGCATTTT. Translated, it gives CASSDNSNQPQHF.

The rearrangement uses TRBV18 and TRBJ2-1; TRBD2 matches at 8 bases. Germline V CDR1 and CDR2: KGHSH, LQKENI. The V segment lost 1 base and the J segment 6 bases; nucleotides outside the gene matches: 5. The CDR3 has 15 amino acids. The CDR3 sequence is CASSPRVAGTNEQFF. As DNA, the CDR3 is TGTGCCAGCTCACCACGGGTAGCGGGGACCAATGAGCAGTTCTTC.

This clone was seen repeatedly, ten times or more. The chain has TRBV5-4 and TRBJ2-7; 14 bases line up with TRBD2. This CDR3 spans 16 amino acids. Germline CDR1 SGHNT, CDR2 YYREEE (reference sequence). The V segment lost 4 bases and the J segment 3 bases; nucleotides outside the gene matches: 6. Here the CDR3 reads CASSEGLAGANYEQYF. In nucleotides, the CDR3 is TGTGCCAGCAGCGAGGGACTAGCGGGGGCCAACTACGAGCAGTACTTC.

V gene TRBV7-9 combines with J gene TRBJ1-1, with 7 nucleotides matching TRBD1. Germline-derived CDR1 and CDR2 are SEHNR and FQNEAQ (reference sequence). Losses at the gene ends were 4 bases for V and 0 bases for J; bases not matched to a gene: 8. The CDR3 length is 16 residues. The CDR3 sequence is CASSSLTQGLNTEAFF. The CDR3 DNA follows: TGTGCCAGCAGCTCGCTAACACAGGGGCTGAACACTGAAGCTTTCTTT.